The rows below give T cell receptor beta chains drawn from one sample of a study of blood T cells in healthy people across ages. TCRdb passed the 5' RACE reads through MiXCR, listing each CDR3 protein once. The data contain around 690,000 distinct CDR3 sequences, about 53% of them singletons. The sequencing input was blood. The receptors derive from a man aged 55 to 70 in good health. The CDR3 runs from the conserved cysteine through the conserved F or W. The D gene is left open where the match is weak. The size of a clone is reported for some rows only, either as once, few or many, or as a class for expanded clones.

>TRBJ2-3|TRBV9|once|TRBD1|14
CASGGGQGADTQYF
TGTGCCAGCGGCGGCGGGCAGGGGGCAGATACGCAGTATTTT
>TRBJ2-7|TRBV7-2|few|NA|14
CASSTGHSPYEQYF
TGTGCCAGCAGCACGGGACACTCCCCCTACGAGCAGTACTTC
>TRBJ1-6|TRBV12-3/TRBV12-4|once|NA|15
CASSLDTGYGSPLHF
TGTGCCAGCAGCCTCGACACGGGGTATGGTTCACCCCTCCACTTT
>TRBJ1-2|TRBV12-3/TRBV12-4|NA|NA|15
CASSLGGRRNYGYTF
TGTGCCAGCAGTTTAGGAGGCAGGCGCAACTATGGCTACACCTTC
>TRBJ1-1|TRBV5-1|few|NA|15
CASSQLDGGNTEAFF
TGCGCCAGCAGTCAGCTGGATGGTGGGAACACTGAAGCTTTCTTT
>TRBJ1-2|TRBV9|NA|TRBD1|15
CASSVVDRVDYGYTF
TGTGCCAGCAGCGTAGTGGACAGGGTCGACTATGGCTACACCTTC
>TRBJ2-3|TRBV20-1|few|NA|12
CSASTPTDTQYF
TGCAGTGCTAGTACTCCAACAGATACGCAGTATTTT
>TRBJ2-1|TRBV7-2|many|TRBD2|16
CASSLGRGLAGHEQFF
TGTGCCAGCAGCTTAGGTAGGGGACTAGCGGGCCATGAGCAGTTCTTC
>TRBJ2-3|TRBV5-4|NA|NA|14
CASSRDHSTDTQYF
TGTGCCAGCAGCCGGGACCATAGCACAGATACGCAGTATTTT
>TRBJ1-2|TRBV29-1|once|NA|12
CSGNPQADGYTF
TGCAGCGGGAATCCCCAGGCGGATGGCTACACCTTC
>TRBJ2-4|TRBV4-1|NA|NA|16
CASSQDVDLAKNIQYF
TGCGCCAGCAGCCAAGATGTCGACTTAGCCAAAAACATTCAGTACTTC
>TRBJ2-5|TRBV7-2|few|NA|12
CASSSSSGTQYF
TGTGCCAGCAGCTCTAGCTCGGGGACCCAGTACTTC
>TRBJ1-2|TRBV11-2|once|TRBD1|15
CASSLGTGGLYGYTF
TGTGCCAGCAGCTTAGGGACAGGGGGACTCTATGGCTACACCTTC
>TRBJ2-3|TRBV9|NA|TRBD2|16
CASSVAGGQERDTQYF
TGTGCCAGCAGCGTAGCGGGGGGGCAGGAGAGAGATACGCAGTATTTT